These 20 T cell receptor beta chains originate from one sample sequenced in a study of T cell responses to AZD1222 COVID-19 vaccine (dated by TCRdb to about 2021). The library came from the immunoSEQ multiplex PCR assay. TCRdb provides this immuneACCESS table in a form limited to in-frame rearrangements. Some clones are lacking; in checked studies, under half of them reflect an unresolved V gene, and why the rest are absent is not known. In all, the sample holds 130,000 to 150,000 clones, and 75% to 85% of those were seen once. The ten most abundant clones make up roughly 4% of the sample. The sample's time point label, decoded: baseline before first vaccination. Sample treatment or condition, as interpreted from the label and publication: meningococcal conjugate vaccine given as trial control. Material: peripheral blood, obtained on day 0 of MenACWY control vaccination. The receptors originated from an adult in good health.

The chain is built from TRBV28 and TRBJ1-1; TRBD1 matches 7 bases. The junction had 7 bases not matched to a gene; V was cut back by 5 bases and J by 1 base. The germline V gene encodes CDR1 MDHEN and CDR2 SYDVKM. CDR3 length: 15 residues. Written as DNA, the CDR3 is TGTGCCAGCAGTCTATCGACAGGGAAGAACACTGAAGCTTTCTTT. Protein product: CASSLSTGKNTEAFF.

This clone was counted only a few times. The rearrangement uses TRBV2 and TRBJ2-2; TRBD1 matches at 8 bases. Trimming removed 5 bases from V and 5 bases from J; junction bases left unmatched: 4. Germline CDR1 reads SNHLY; CDR2 reads FYNNEI. The CDR3 contains 14 residues. The chain's CDR3 is CASSRQGRTGELFF. Written as DNA, the CDR3 is TGTGCCAGCAGTCGACAGGGGAGGACCGGGGAGCTGTTTTTT.

This clone has only one observation. This chain joins TRBV6-5 and TRBJ2-1, with D maybe TRBD1 (6 bases). Germline V gene data show CDR1 as MNHEY and CDR2 as SVGAGI. The CDR3 length is 11 residues. Trimming cost V 10 bases and J 7 bases, with 11 bases left between them. The CDR3 sequence: CATHRENEQFF. For the CDR3, the DNA is TGTGCCACCCACAGGGAAAATGAGCAGTTCTTC.

The chain joins TRBV5-4 to TRBJ1-2, with TRBD1 identical over 7 bases. Germline CDR1 is SGHNT and CDR2 is YYREEE (reference sequence). The CDR3 runs 13 residues. The V gene end was trimmed by 5 bases and the J gene end by 2 bases; junction bases not matched to a gene: 3. CDR3 DNA sequence: TGTGCCAGCAGACAGACAGGGAACTATGGCTACACCTTC. Encoded protein: CASRQTGNYGYTF.

This clone occurred many times. This chain uses TRBV4-1 with TRBJ1-4; no definite D call. The V end was cut by 2 bases, the J end by 3 bases, with 7 bases between. The CDR3 covers 14 residues. The V gene's germline CDR1 is MGHRA and CDR2 YSYEKL. CDR3 DNA sequence: TGCGCCAGCAGCCAATTTGGGTCTAATGAAAAACTGTTTTTT. Translated: CASSQFGSNEKLFF.

This rearrangement joins TRBV5-6 to TRBJ2-5; D ambiguous. The germline V gene encodes CDR1 SGHDT and CDR2 YYEEEE. The CDR3 contains 16 residues. Trimming pared 1 base from V and 0 bases from J, leaving 13 bases between. CDR3 amino acids: CASSLFQASNQETQYF. CDR3 coding DNA: TGTGCCAGCAGCTTGTTCCAGGCAAGTAACCAAGAGACCCAGTACTTC.

The CDR3: CASSEQGAFRYEQFF. In nucleotides, the CDR3 is TGTGCCAGCAGCGAACAGGGGGCGTTTCGTTATGAGCAGTTCTTC. This chain joins TRBV7-3 and TRBJ2-1; 9 bases match TRBD1. V lost 5 bases to trimming and J lost 8 bases; unmatched junction nucleotides: 10. The germline CDR1 and CDR2 sequences are SGHTA and FQGTGA. The CDR3 consists of 15 residues.

The chain has TRBV3-1 (or the pseudogene TRBV3-2) and TRBJ1-4; no clear D gene. V lost 2 bases, J lost 5 bases, and 9 bases lay in between. The CDR3 totals 14 residues. The germline CDR1 and CDR2 sequences are LGHDT and YNNKEL (reference sequence). The chain's CDR3 is CASSQPGRNEKLFF. CDR3 bases: TGTGCCAGCAGCCAACCAGGAAGAAATGAAAAACTGTTTTTT.

The V and J genes are TRBV3-1 (or the pseudogene TRBV3-2) and TRBJ1-5, with D hard to call. Germline CDR1 and CDR2: LGHDT and YNNKEL (reference sequence). This CDR3 is built from 15 residues. Trimming shortened V by 1 base and J by 5 bases, and 12 bases separated the two germline ends. CDR3 sequence reads: CASSQGRQLYQPQHF. The DNA for the CDR3 is TGTGCCAGCAGCCAAGGCAGGCAATTGTATCAGCCCCAGCATTTT.

This clone was seen once. The chain joins TRBV11-2 to TRBJ1-2, with 7 positions matching TRBD1. Germline lookup yields CDR1 SGHAT and CDR2 FQNNGV. The CDR3 is made up of 16 amino acids. After removal of 4 bases from V and 3 bases from J, the junction contained 11 bases not matched to a gene. In DNA, the CDR3 is TGTGCCAGCAGCTCCCTGACAGGGCCCCTGGACTATGGCTACACCTTC. Amino acid sequence: CASSSLTGPLDYGYTF.

A note on this clone: This CDR3 is also generated by other DNA sequences in the sample. J is TRBJ1-2 and V is TRBV11-2, with D unclear. V dropped 0 bases and J dropped 0 bases, with 2 bases sitting between them. Germline V gene data show CDR1 as SGHAT and CDR2 as FQNNGV. The CDR3 is made up of 13 amino acids. The CDR3 protein is CASSLEANYGYTF. CDR3 DNA sequence: TGTGCCAGCAGCTTAGAAGCTAACTATGGCTACACCTTC.

The chain couples TRBV7-8 to TRBJ2-3; D tentatively fits TRBD1 or TRBD2 (5 bases each). The length of the CDR3 is 16 residues. V dropped 3 bases and J dropped 0 bases, with 13 bases sitting between them. Per germline, CDR1 SGHVS and CDR2 FQNEAQ. The CDR3 bases are TGTGCCAGCAGCTTGGGAGAGGGGATGAGCACAGATACGCAGTATTTT. Its translation is CASSLGEGMSTDTQYF.

The gene calls are TRBV4-1 and TRBJ2-1; no definite D call. The V gene's germline CDR1 is MGHRA and CDR2 YSYEKL. The CDR3 covers 14 residues. The V and J ends lost 0 bases and 9 bases respectively, with 12 bases between them. The CDR3 spells CASSQDPVLSEQFF. The CDR3 DNA is TGCGCCAGCAGCCAAGACCCAGTTCTCAGTGAGCAGTTCTTC.

The chain joins TRBV29-1 to TRBJ2-5; possibly TRBD1 for D (5 bases). The CDR3 is 13 residues long. Deletions cut 7 bases from V and 4 bases from J, with 16 bases between. Germline CDR1 and CDR2: SQVTM and ANQGSEA. The CDR3 region is CSATKGKLETQYF. In nucleotides, the CDR3 is TGCAGCGCCACAAAGGGGAAACTAGAGACCCAGTACTTC. Complete variable domain (other parts from reference TRBV29-1 and TRBJ2-5): SAVISQKPSRDICQRGTSLTIQCQVDSQVTMMFWYRQQPGQSLTLIATANQGSEATYESGFVIDKFPISRPNLTFSTLTVSNMSPEDSSIYLCSATKGKLETQYFGPGTRLLVL.

This clone has only a few counts. The chain recombines TRBV6-4 with TRBJ2-3; no reliable D call. Germline V lookup: CDR1 MRHNA, CDR2 SNTAGT. The CDR3 contains 14 residues. V dropped 6 bases and J dropped 0 bases, with 10 bases sitting between them. The CDR3, as DNA: TGTGCCAGCAGATCAGAGACTAGCACAGATACGCAGTATTTT. Amino acids: CASRSETSTDTQYF.

The chain couples TRBV2 to TRBJ1-5; a weak D match, TRBD1 (5 bases). Germline CDR1 reads SNHLY; CDR2 reads FYNNEI. The CDR3 has 16 amino acids. The ends were cut back, 6 bases at V and 1 base at J, with 16 bases in the middle. The CDR3 DNA is TGTGCCAGCAGAGCCCAGGGTAGAGTAAGCAATCAGCCCCAGCATTTT. Translation gives CASRAQGRVSNQPQHF.

DNA of the CDR3: TGCAGCGTTGAACAGAATGCCCAAGAGACCCAGTACTTC. This sequence encodes CSVEQNAQETQYF. The chain has TRBV29-1 and TRBJ2-5; D gene ambiguous. In germline, CDR1 is SQVTM, CDR2 ANQGSEA. Trimming removed 2 bases at V and 1 base at J, with 8 bases between. The CDR3 has 13 residues.

This chain joins TRBV10-3 and TRBJ1-2; 9 nucleotides align to TRBD1. This CDR3 is 15 amino acids long. The junction had 3 bases not matched to a gene; V was cut back by 0 bases and J by 4 bases. CDR1 ENHRY and CDR2 SYGVKD come from the germline V gene. In nucleotides, the CDR3 is TGTGCCATCAGTGAGTCGACGACAGGGGGCTATGGCTACACCTTC. It is translated as CAISESTTGGYGYTF.

V is TRBV18 and J is TRBJ1-1; TRBD1 might be the D (6 bases). CDR1 is KGHSH and CDR2 is LQKENI in the germline V gene. Trimming stripped 3 bases from V and 3 bases from J, with 20 bases between. The CDR3 spans 17 residues. DNA for the CDR3: TGTGCCAGCTCACCGCTACGGGGCCCACAGGGAGACACTGAAGCTTTCTTT. It yields the protein CASSPLRGPQGDTEAFF.

The chain employs TRBV19 and TRBJ1-2; D gene uncertain. The V and J ends lost 3 bases and 6 bases respectively, with 11 bases between them. The CDR3 spans 13 residues. The germline V gene encodes CDR1 LNHDA and CDR2 SQIVND (reference sequence). CDR3 sequence reads: CASSISLRDGYTF. DNA for the CDR3: TGTGCCAGTAGTATTAGTTTAAGGGATGGCTACACCTTC. The variable domain in full, with the rest retrieved from reference TRBV19 and TRBJ1-2, is DGGITQSPKYLFRKEGQNVTLSCEQNLNHDAMYWYRQDPGQGLRLIYYSQIVNDFQKGDIAEGYSVSREKKESFPLTVTSAQKNPTAFYLCASSISLRDGYTFGSGTRLTVV.